A single sample is the source of the 20 T cell receptor beta chains below, sequenced in a study of T cell clones after liver transplantation. The data were produced by immunoSEQ multiplex PCR, yet TCRdb's version contains in-frame clones alone and is incomplete. The table includes over 55,000 clones, about 73% detected once. This specimen consisted of CD4+ T cells from blood, obtained at the approximately 16-month timepoint. These receptors all come from a human patient who received a liver transplant. Some T cells may be supplied by the graft donor.

The chain is built from TRBV18 and TRBJ2-5; TRBD2 matches at 10 bases. CDR3 length: 15 amino acids. Germline assignment: CDR1 KGHSH and CDR2 LQKENI. The J segment lost 1 base and the V segment lost 3 bases, leaving 2 bases of the junction unmatched. The CDR3 protein is CASSPASGGQETQYF. The CDR3 nucleotides read TGTGCCAGCTCACCGGCTAGCGGGGGCCAAGAGACCCAGTACTTC.

The chain uses TRBV6-1 and TRBJ2-1; 14 bases align to TRBD2. The V segment lost 8 bases and the J segment 8 bases; nucleotides outside the gene matches: 8. CDR1 and CDR2 from the germline V gene are MNHNS and SASEGT. The CDR3 covers 15 residues. CDR3 DNA: TGTGCCAGCGCAGCCGGGACTAGCGGGAGTGATGAGCAGTTCTTC. Protein: CASAAGTSGSDEQFF.

The rearrangement uses TRBV18 and TRBJ2-2; 8 bases map to TRBD1. The CDR3 consists of 16 residues. The germline CDR1 and CDR2 sequences are KGHSH and LQKENI. With V trimmed by 3 bases and J by 4 bases, 7 bases remained unmatched. The CDR3 DNA sequence: TGTGCCAGCTCACCGTCCGGACAGGGTACCACCGGGGAGCTGTTTTTT. Translated, it gives CASSPSGQGTTGELFF. Full variable domain (outside the CDR3, taken from reference TRBV18 and TRBJ2-2): NAGVMQNPRHLVRRRGQEARLRCSPMKGHSHVYWYRQLPEEGLKFMVYLQKENIIDESGMPKERFSAEFPKEGPSILRIQQVVRGDSAAYFCASSPSGQGTTGELFFGEGSRLTVL.

A few counts support this clone. The chain carries TRBV7-2 and TRBJ2-4, with a tentative D call TRBD2 (5 bases). Germline-derived CDR1 and CDR2 are SGHTA and FQGNSA. Trimming took 5 bases from V and 0 from J, leaving 11 bases between them. This CDR3 has 15 amino acids. Written as DNA, the CDR3 is TGTGCCAGCAGCGCACCCGGGGTAGCCAAAAACATTCAGTACTTC. Protein: CASSAPGVAKNIQYF.

The chain carries TRBV2 and TRBJ2-5; the D is unclear. The germline CDR1 and CDR2 sequences are SNHLY and FYNNEI. The CDR3 length is 11 residues. V lost 1 base, J lost 5 bases, and 2 bases lay in between. CDR3 in DNA: TGTGCCAGCAGTGAAGGGGAGACCCAGTACTTC. Its protein is CASSEGETQYF.

The gene calls are TRBV6-8 and TRBJ1-2; D is uncertain. The CDR3 sequence is 21 residues long. Trimming pared 0 bases from V and 9 bases from J, leaving 35 bases between. Per germline, CDR1 MNHGY and CDR2 SAAAGT. As DNA, the CDR3 is TGTGCCAGCAGTTACTCGAATGTCGCTGACTGTAGTCCGGGAGGAAAAGCTTGCTACACCTTC. This sequence encodes CASSYSNVADCSPGGKACYTF.

This chain joins TRBV5-1 and TRBJ2-1; the D gene is possibly TRBD2 (6 bases). V shed 4 bases and J shed 5 bases, with 10 bases lying between them. Per the germline V gene, CDR1 is SGHRS and CDR2 is YFSETQ. The CDR3 runs 13 residues. The CDR3 region is CASSAGSNNEQFF. CDR3 in DNA: TGCGCCAGCAGCGCGGGGTCTAACAATGAGCAGTTCTTC.

This clone was found a few times. The rearrangement joins TRBV6-1 to TRBJ2-5, with D tentatively TRBD2 (6 bases). This CDR3 comprises 14 residues. The germline V gene has CDR1 MNHNS and CDR2 SASEGT. The V end lost 8 bases, the J end lost 1 base, and 14 bases lay between the germline ends. CDR3 sequence reads: CASRPDYLQETQYF. The DNA for the CDR3 is TGTGCCAGCCGACCGGACTACCTCCAAGAGACCCAGTACTTC.

The V and J genes are TRBV4-2 and TRBJ2-7; D is uncertain. The V end lost 3 bases, the J end lost 2 bases, and 14 bases lay between the germline ends. This CDR3 is 15 amino acids long. CDR1 and CDR2 (germline): LGHNA, YNFKEQ. The CDR3 region is CASSQGHGSAYEQYF. The CDR3 DNA is TGTGCCAGCAGCCAGGGCCATGGTTCTGCCTACGAGCAGTACTTC.

This chain links TRBV6-5 with TRBJ1-5; D uncertain. CDR3 size: 15 residues. V was pared by 0 bases and J by 3 bases, with 9 bases between. Germline V gives CDR1 MNHEY, CDR2 SVGAGI. This CDR3 is CASSYSGGDNQPQHF. The CDR3 nucleotides are TGTGCCAGCAGTTACTCCGGAGGAGACAATCAGCCCCAGCATTTT.

The V call is TRBV2, the J call TRBJ2-2, with D maybe TRBD2 (6 bases). Trimming left V 8 bases short and J 3 bases short, with 16 bases between. This CDR3 has 15 amino acids. CDR1 SNHLY and CDR2 FYNNEI come from the germline V gene. The CDR3: CASLAGGTDTGELFF. In DNA form, the CDR3 reads TGTGCCAGCCTGGCCGGGGGAACGGACACCGGGGAGCTGTTTTTT.

The rearrangement uses TRBV7-7 and TRBJ1-6; D perhaps matches TRBD1 (5 bases). The V and J ends lost 9 bases and 1 base respectively, with 13 bases between them. This CDR3 contains 15 residues. Germline V gene lookup returns CDR1 SSHAT and CDR2 FNYEAQ (reference sequence). The CDR3 loop is CARGDPPSYNSPLHF. In DNA form, the CDR3 reads TGTGCCAGGGGGGATCCCCCGTCCTATAATTCACCCCTCCACTTT.

The gene calls are TRBV7-6 and TRBJ2-2, with 10 bases that match TRBD1. There are 16 residues in the CDR3. V trimming: 5 bases; J trimming: 5 bases; junction bases outside the gene matches: 8. Germline CDR1 SGHVS, CDR2 FNYEAQ. CDR3 residues: CASSPRTGGATGELFF. Here the CDR3 DNA reads TGTGCCAGCAGCCCACGGACAGGGGGGGCGACCGGGGAGCTGTTTTTT.

The CDR3 spells CASSRQNLNEKLFF. In nucleotides, the CDR3 is TGTGCCAGTAGTCGACAGAACTTGAATGAAAAACTGTTTTTT. This chain connects TRBV19 to TRBJ1-4; TRBD1 might be the D (5 bases). V dropped 5 bases and J dropped 5 bases, with 12 bases sitting between them. Per the germline V gene, CDR1 is LNHDA and CDR2 is SQIVND (reference sequence). This CDR3 region has 14 residues.

This clone was counted at least ten times. The chain employs TRBV11-2 and TRBJ2-3; D not resolved. The germline V and J ends were trimmed by 1 base and 0 bases, with 8 bases remaining between them. Germline values: CDR1 SGHAT, CDR2 FQNNGV. CDR3 length: 15 amino acids. CDR3 in amino acids: CASSLAVSSTDTQYF. The CDR3 DNA follows: TGTGCCAGCAGCTTAGCGGTTTCTAGCACAGATACGCAGTATTTT.

This clone was seen only a few times. This rearrangement joins TRBV10-3 to TRBJ2-5; D is ambiguous. The ends were cut back, 0 bases at V and 7 bases at J, with 12 bases in the middle. Germline V gene lookup returns CDR1 ENHRY and CDR2 SYGVKD. This CDR3 contains 14 residues. CDR3 sequence: CAISESRPSGTQYF. In DNA, the CDR3 is TGTGCCATCAGTGAGTCTCGGCCCAGTGGGACCCAGTACTTC.

For this clone: At one end, the junction sequence differs from germline, possibly due to a read error. The chain uses TRBV19 and TRBJ2-7; D remains ambiguous. The germline V gene has CDR1 LNHDA and CDR2 SQIVND (reference sequence). The CDR3 runs to 15 residues. CDR3: CASSIAETLSHEQYF. In DNA, the CDR3 is TGTGCCAGTAGTATAGCCGAGACCCTCTCCCACGAGCAGTACTTC.

The chain joins TRBV6-6 to TRBJ1-1, with 10 bases matching TRBD1. The J segment lost 4 bases and the V segment lost 7 bases, leaving 9 bases of the junction unmatched. This CDR3 is 15 amino acids long. Germline CDR1 MNHNY, CDR2 SVGAGI (reference sequence). The CDR3 loop reads CASTQTGGRSTEAFF. CDR3 DNA sequence: TGTGCCAGCACCCAGACAGGGGGCCGTAGCACTGAAGCTTTCTTT.

J is TRBJ1-4 and V is TRBV5-4; D call uncertain. The CDR3 covers 14 residues. CDR1 SGHNT and CDR2 YYREEE come from the germline V gene (reference sequence). The V end was cut by 0 bases, the J end by 2 bases, with 5 bases between. The DNA of the CDR3 is TGTGCCAGCAGCTTGGGAGGTACTAATGAAAAACTGTTTTTT. Encoded protein: CASSLGGTNEKLFF.

Written as DNA, the CDR3 is TGTGCCTGGAGAAGGGACGCAGGAAACACCATATATTTT. Encoded protein: CAWRRDAGNTIYF. The chain joins TRBV30 to TRBJ1-3; TRBD1 is a possible D gene (5 bases). V shed 3 bases and J shed 4 bases, with 10 bases lying between them. This CDR3 has 13 amino acids. The V gene's germline CDR1 is GTSNPN and CDR2 SVGIG (reference sequence).